This T cell receptor beta chain stems from a study of blood T cell repertoires in COVID-19. Authors' methods: Reference gene primer amplification yielded estimated nucleated cell counts. Clones were read by immunoSEQ multiplex PCR, and TCRdb kept only the in-frame ones, dropping some. Clonal size and the V and J genes are those of that table, whereas D and trimming came from the DNA. The top ten clones hold under 4.5% of a sample with 200,000 to 250,000 clones, approximately 79% of them seen once. Trimming removed 4 bases from V and 3 bases from J, with 10 bases in between. The CDR3 is made up of 14 amino acids. Per germline, CDR1 MDHEN and CDR2 SYDVKM.

The sequenced sample was peripheral blood. The rearrangement joins TRBV28 to TRBJ2-4; weak D call: TRBD1 (6 bases). This clonotype was sampled from a woman in her thirties or forties with active or convalescent COVID-19. This CDR3 reads CASSSQGVKNIQYF. The CDR3 nucleotides are TGTGCCAGCAGTTCACAGGGTGTCAAAAACATTCAGTACTTC.